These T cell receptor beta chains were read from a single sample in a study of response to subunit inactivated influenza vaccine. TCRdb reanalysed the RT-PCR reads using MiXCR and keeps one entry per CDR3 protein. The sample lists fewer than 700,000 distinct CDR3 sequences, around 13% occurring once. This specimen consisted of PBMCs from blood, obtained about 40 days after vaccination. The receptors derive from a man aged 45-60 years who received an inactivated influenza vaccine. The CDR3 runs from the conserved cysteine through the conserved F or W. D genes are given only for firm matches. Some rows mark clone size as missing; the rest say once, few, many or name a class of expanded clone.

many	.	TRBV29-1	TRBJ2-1	TGCAGCGTTGTGGGGGGCCTGTTCAATGAGCAGTTCTTC	CSVVGGLFNEQFF
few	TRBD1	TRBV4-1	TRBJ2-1	TGCGCCAGCAGGAAGACAGGGGGTTTCAATGAGCAGTTCTTC	CASRKTGGFNEQFF
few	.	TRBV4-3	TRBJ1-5	TGCGCCAGCAGCCAAGAGGGAGGGGGTGGACAGCCCCAGCATTTT	CASSQEGGGGQPQHF
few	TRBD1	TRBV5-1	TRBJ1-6	TGCGCCAGCAGCAGGGGACAGAGCCCTAATTCACCCCTCCACTTT	CASSRGQSPNSPLHF
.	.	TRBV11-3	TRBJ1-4	TGTGCCAGCAGCTCACAGGTCCCAACTAATGAAAAACTGTTTTTT	CASSSQVPTNEKLFF
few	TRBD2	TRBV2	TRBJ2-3	TGTGCCAGCAGCGGGACTAGTTGGAACACAGATACGCAGTATTTT	CASSGTSWNTDTQYF
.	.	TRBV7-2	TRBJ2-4	TGTGCCAGCAGCCCCTCCCTGGGCATTCAGTACTTC	CASSPSLGIQYF
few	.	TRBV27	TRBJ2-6	TGTGCCAGCAGTGGGGTGGCGACGAGCTCTGGGGCCAACGTCCTGACTTTC	CASSGVATSSGANVLTF
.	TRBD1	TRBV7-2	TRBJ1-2	TGTGCCAGCAGCCACAGGACAGGGGGATACTATGGCTACACCTTC	CASSHRTGGYYGYTF
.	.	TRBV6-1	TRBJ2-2	TGTGCCAGCAGTGAACATGTCCGCAGGGAGCTGTTTTTT	CASSEHVRRELFF
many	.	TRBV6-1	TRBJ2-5	TGTGCCAGCAGCTCCTATGGGACATCGCCAGAGACCCAGTACTTC	CASSSYGTSPETQYF
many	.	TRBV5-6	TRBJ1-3	TGTGCCAGCAGCCGCCCGGCCTCTGGAAACACCATATATTTT	CASSRPASGNTIYF
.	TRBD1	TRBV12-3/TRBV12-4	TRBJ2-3	TGTGCCAGCAGTTCTACAGGGGGCGAAGGCACAGATACGCAGTATTTT	CASSSTGGEGTDTQYF
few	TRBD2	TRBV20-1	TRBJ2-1	TGCAGTGCTAGAGGGCTAGCGGGAGTAAGGGATGAGCAGTTCTTC	CSARGLAGVRDEQFF
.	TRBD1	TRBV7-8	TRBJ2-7	TGTGCCAGCAGCGCCAGACAGGGCGAGCAGTACTTC	CASSARQGEQYF
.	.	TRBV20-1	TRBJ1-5	TGCAGTGCTAGAGTCATTATTGGGGGTGGCAATCAGCCCCAGCATTTT	CSARVIIGGGNQPQHF
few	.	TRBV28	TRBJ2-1	TGTGCCAGCAGTTCCTTTATAAAGGGCCCCATATACAATGAGCAGTTCTTC	CASSSFIKGPIYNEQFF
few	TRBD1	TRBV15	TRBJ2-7	TGTGCCACCAGCGCAGAAAGAAGGGACAGGGGCTACGAGCAGTACTTC	CATSAERRDRGYEQYF
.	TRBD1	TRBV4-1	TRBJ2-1	TGCGCCAGCAGCCCACACAGGGGGCGCGGTAGCAATGAGCAGTTCTTC	CASSPHRGRGSNEQFF
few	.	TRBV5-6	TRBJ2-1	TGTGCCAGCAGCCCCCATTCGCGGAGCGTCTTTTCGCTAAGCTCCTACAATGAGCAGTTCTTC	CASSPHSRSVFSLSSYNEQFF
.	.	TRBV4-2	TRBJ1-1	TGTGCCAGCAGCCAAGCGGGGGTGAACACTGAAGCTTTCTTT	CASSQAGVNTEAFF
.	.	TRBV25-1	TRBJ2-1	TGTGCCAGCAGTGCCTTCCCAACAGGGTCCCAGTGCTTC	CASSAFPTGSQCF
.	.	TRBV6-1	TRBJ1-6	TGTGCCAGCAGTCCCAGGCAGTCGGGTTCACCCCTCCACTTT	CASSPRQSGSPLHF
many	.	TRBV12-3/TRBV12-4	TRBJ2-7	TGTGCCAGCAGCTCTAGCCTCGGAGTTGGGTCCGAGCAGTACTTC	CASSSSLGVGSEQYF
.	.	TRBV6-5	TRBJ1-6	TGTGCCAGCAGTTCTAGCTCCTATAATTCACCCCTCCACTTT	CASSSSSYNSPLHF
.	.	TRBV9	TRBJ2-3	TGTGCCAGCAGCGCGACTAGTCAGTCCGATACGCAGTATTTT	CASSATSQSDTQYF
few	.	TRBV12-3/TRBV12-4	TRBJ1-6	TGTGCCAGCAGTTTGGGGTACAGCCGTAATTCACCCCTCCACTTT	CASSLGYSRNSPLHF
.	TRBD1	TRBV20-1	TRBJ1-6	TGCAGTGCCGGCAGGGGGCGAATTAATTCACCCCTCCACTTT	CSAGRGRINSPLHF
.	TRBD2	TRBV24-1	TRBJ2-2	TGTGCCACGGGTACTAGCGCGAACACCGGGGAGCTGTTTTTT	CATGTSANTGELFF
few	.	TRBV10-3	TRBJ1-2	TGTGCCATCAGTGGACCGACAGCGCGTGGCTACACCTTC	CAISGPTARGYTF
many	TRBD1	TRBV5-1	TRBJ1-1	TGCGCCAGCAGCTTGGGTGGGACAGCGAACACTGAAGCTTTCTTT	CASSLGGTANTEAFF
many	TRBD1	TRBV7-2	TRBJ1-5	TGTGCCAGCAGCCCGGACAGGACTAATCAGCCCCAGCATTTT	CASSPDRTNQPQHF
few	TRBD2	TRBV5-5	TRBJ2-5	TGTGCCAGCAGCTTCGCAACCCGGACTAGCGGCCAAGAGACCCAGTACTTC	CASSFATRTSGQETQYF
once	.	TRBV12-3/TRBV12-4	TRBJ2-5	TGTGCCAGCAGTTTAGTACCAATAGAAATGGAGACCCAGTACTTC	CASSLVPIEMETQYF
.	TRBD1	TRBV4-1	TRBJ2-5	TGCGCCAGCAGCCAAGTATACGGGACAGGGGATTTCGAATCGTGGACCCAGTACTTC	CASSQVYGTGDFESWTQYF